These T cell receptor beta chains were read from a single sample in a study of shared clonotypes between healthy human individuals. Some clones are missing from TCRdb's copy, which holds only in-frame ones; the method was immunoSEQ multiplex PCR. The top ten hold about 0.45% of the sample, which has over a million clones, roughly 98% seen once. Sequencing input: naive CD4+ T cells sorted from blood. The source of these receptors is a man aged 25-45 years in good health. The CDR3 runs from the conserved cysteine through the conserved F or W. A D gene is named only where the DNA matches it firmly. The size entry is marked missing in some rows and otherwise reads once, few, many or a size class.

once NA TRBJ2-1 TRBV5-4 TGTGCCAGCAGCTTAGGCCAGAGCTCCTACAATGAGCAGTTCTTC CASSLGQSSYNEQFF
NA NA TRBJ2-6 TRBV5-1 TGCGCCAGCAGCTTGGATTTACAAGCAGCTGGGGCCAACGTCCTGACTTTC CASSLDLQAAGANVLTF
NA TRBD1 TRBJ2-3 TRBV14 TGTGCCAGCAGCCAATTGGACAGGGCACGACCAACAGATACGCAGTATTTT CASSQLDRARPTDTQYF
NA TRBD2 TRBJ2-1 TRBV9 TGTGCCAGCAGCGTAGTGGGTAGCGGGACCTACAATGAGCAGTTCTTC CASSVVGSGTYNEQFF
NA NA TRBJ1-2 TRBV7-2 TGTGCCAGCAGCTTAGAACCGGGGACCGGTGGCTACACCTTC CASSLEPGTGGYTF
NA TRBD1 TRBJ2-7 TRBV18 TGTGCCAGCTCACCACGGACAGGGCAGAGCTCCTACGAGCAGTACTTC CASSPRTGQSSYEQYF
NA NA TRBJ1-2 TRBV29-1 TGCAGCGTTGACAGGGAGAAAGGCTACACCTTC CSVDREKGYTF
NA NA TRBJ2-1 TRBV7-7 TGTGCCAGCAGCTTAGGGCCCAGCGGACCGAATGAGCAGTTCTTC CASSLGPSGPNEQFF
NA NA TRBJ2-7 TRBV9 TGTGCCAGCAGCCCCGGGACCCCCCTCTACGAGCAGTACTTC CASSPGTPLYEQYF
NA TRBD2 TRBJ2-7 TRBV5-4 TGTGCCAGCAGCTTAGCGGGAGGCTGGGGCGAGCAGTACTTC CASSLAGGWGEQYF
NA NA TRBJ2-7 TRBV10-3 TGTGCCATCAGTGAGAGGCCCGAAGGGGGGGGTTCCGAGCAGTACTTC CAISERPEGGGSEQYF
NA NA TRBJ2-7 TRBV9 TGTGCCAGCAGCAGCGGGACACTTTCTTGGCAGTACTTC CASSSGTLSWQYF
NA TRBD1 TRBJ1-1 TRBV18 TGTGCCAGCTCCATAAACGACAGGGGGCTGAACACTGAAGCTTTCTTT CASSINDRGLNTEAFF
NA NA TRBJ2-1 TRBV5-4 TGTGCCAGCAGCCCCTCCGCTACCAACAATGAGCAGTTCTTC CASSPSATNNEQFF
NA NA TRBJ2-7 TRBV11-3 TGTGCCAGCAGCTCGGGTCCCGGGAACTACGAGCAGTACTTC CASSSGPGNYEQYF
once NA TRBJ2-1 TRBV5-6 TGTGCCAGCAGCTTGGTGACCCGCGCCTACAATGAGCAGTTCTTC CASSLVTRAYNEQFF
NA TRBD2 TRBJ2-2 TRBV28 TGTGCCAGCAGTTATCCGGGACTAGCGGGAACAAAGAACACCGGGGAGCTGTTTTTT CASSYPGLAGTKNTGELFF
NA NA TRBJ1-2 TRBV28 TGTGCCAGCAGTTTATCTAACCCGACGGGGTACTGGGGCTACACCTTC CASSLSNPTGYWGYTF
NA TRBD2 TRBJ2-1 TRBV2 TGTGCCTGGACTAGCGGGGGTAATGAGCAGTTCTTC CAWTSGGNEQFF
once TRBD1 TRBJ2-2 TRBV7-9 TGTGCCAGCAGACCTTCAGGGGGCTTAGGGACCGGGGAGCTGTTTTTT CASRPSGGLGTGELFF
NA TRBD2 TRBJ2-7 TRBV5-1 TGCGCCAGCAGCTTGGTCGGGACTAGCTACGAGCAGTACTTC CASSLVGTSYEQYF
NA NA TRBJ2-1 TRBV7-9 TGTGCCAGCAGCCGGAGGTGGGGGTCGTACAATGAGCAGTTCTTC CASSRRWGSYNEQFF
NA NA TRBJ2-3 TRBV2 TGTGCCAGCAGGGAGACAGGGACTTACTATTTT CASRETGTYYF
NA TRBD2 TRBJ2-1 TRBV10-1 TGCGCCAGCAGTGAGTCGAAGGCTAGCGGGAGCAATGAGCAGTTCTTC CASSESKASGSNEQFF
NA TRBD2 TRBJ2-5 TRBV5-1 TGCGCCAGCAGCTTGGGGAGCGGGACCCCTACAGAGACCCAGTACTTC CASSLGSGTPTETQYF
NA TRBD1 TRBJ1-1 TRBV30 TGTGCCTTTGACAGGGGAGGCACTGAAGCTTTCTTT CAFDRGGTEAFF
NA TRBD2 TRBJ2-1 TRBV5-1 TGCGCCAGCAGCTTGCCCGGGAGGGAGACGTTCTTC CASSLPGRETFF
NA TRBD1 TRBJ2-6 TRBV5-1 TGCGCCAGCAGCGACCCAGGACAGGGGTGGAACGTCCTGACTTTC CASSDPGQGWNVLTF
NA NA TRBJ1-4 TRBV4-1 TGCGCCAGCAGCCAAGAAGGTTGGGGGGGGACTGAAAAACTGTTTTTT CASSQEGWGGTEKLFF
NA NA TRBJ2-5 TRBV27 TGTGCCAGCAGTTCGAAAGAGACCCAGTACTTC CASSSKETQYF
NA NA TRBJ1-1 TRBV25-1 TGTGCCAGCAGTCTAAACACTGAAGCTTTCTTT CASSLNTEAFF
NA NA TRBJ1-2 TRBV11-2 TGTGCCAGCAGAAATTTTCTCAGGGATGGCTACACCTTC CASRNFLRDGYTF
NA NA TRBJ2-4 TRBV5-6 TGTGCCAGCAGCTTGGTAGGGGACAAAAACATTCAGTACTTC CASSLVGDKNIQYF
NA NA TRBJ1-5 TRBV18 TGTGCCAGCTCAGAAACAGACAATCAGCCCCAGCATTTT CASSETDNQPQHF
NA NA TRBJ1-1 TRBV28 TGTGCCAGCAATTTGCCCCAGGGAAGGGGGACTGAAGCTTTCTTT CASNLPQGRGTEAFF
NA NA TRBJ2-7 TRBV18 TGTGCCAGCTCACCACTATTTGGGGGGCAGGGGGACTACGAGCAGTACTTC CASSPLFGGQGDYEQYF
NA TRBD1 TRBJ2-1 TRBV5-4 TGTGCCAGCAGCTTGGGCAACAGGGGGCCAGTATATGAGCAGTTCTTC CASSLGNRGPVYEQFF
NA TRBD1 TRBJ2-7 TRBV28 TGTGCCAGCCTACACCCAGGGGGCTACGAGCAGTACTTC CASLHPGGYEQYF
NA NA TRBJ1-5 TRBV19 TGTGCCAGTAGTATAACGGGCAGGGAATATCAGCCCCAGCATTTT CASSITGREYQPQHF
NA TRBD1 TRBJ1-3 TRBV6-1 TGTGCCAGCAGTGGGGCCGGTCGGACAGGTTCCTCTGGAAACACCATATATTTT CASSGAGRTGSSGNTIYF
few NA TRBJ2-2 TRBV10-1 TGCGCCAGCACCCGCAGCCTAGAGACAGGGGAGCTGTTTTTT CASTRSLETGELFF
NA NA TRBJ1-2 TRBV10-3 TGTGCCATCACCTCTCCTGAGGACAGTCGCTATGGCTACACCTTC CAITSPEDSRYGYTF
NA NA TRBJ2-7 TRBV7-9 TGTGCCAGCAGCTTTGTGACAGGTGTTTCCTACGAGCAGTACTTC CASSFVTGVSYEQYF
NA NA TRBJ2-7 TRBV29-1 TGCAGCGTCGAACAGGTGGTAGGCCACGAGCAGTACTTC CSVEQVVGHEQYF
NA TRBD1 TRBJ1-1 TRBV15 TGTGCCACCAGCGGTTACGGGACAGCGAACACTGAAGCTTTCTTT CATSGYGTANTEAFF
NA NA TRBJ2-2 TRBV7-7 TGTGCCAGCAGCCCGAGAGGTCAGGGTGGCACCGGGGAGCTGTTTTTT CASSPRGQGGTGELFF
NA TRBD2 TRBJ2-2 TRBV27 TGTGCCAGCAGTTTATCTTATCGGCGGGGGGCAGACACCGGGGAGCTGTTTTTT CASSLSYRRGADTGELFF
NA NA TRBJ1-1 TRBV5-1 TGCGCCAGCAGCTACCGGGTCTCGCGGGAGGACACTGAAGCTTTCTTT CASSYRVSREDTEAFF
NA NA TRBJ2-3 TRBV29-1 TGCAGCGTTGAATGGAGTATTAGCACAGATACGCAGTATTTT CSVEWSISTDTQYF
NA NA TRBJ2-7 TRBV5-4 TGTGCCAGCAGCCTAGCCCGTACCTACGAGCAGTACTTC CASSLARTYEQYF
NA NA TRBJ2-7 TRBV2 TGTGCCAGCGTCCTAGTAGCCTACGAGCAGTACTTC CASVLVAYEQYF
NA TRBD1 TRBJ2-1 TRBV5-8 TGTGCCAGCAGCTTGCGTCGGACAGGGGCCCATGAGCAGTTCTTC CASSLRRTGAHEQFF
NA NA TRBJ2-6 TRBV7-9 TGTGCCAGCAGCTTAGCACAGGGAGGTACTGGGGCCAACGTCCTGACTTTC CASSLAQGGTGANVLTF
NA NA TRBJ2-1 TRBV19 TGTGCCAGTAGTGCCACTAGTATCGGCAATGAGCAGTTCTTC CASSATSIGNEQFF
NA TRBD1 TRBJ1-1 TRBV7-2 TGTGCCAGCAGCTTAGGGACAGGGGCTGAAGCTTTCTTT CASSLGTGAEAFF